Following are 9 T cell receptor beta chains from one sample sequenced in a study of CD8 T cells in ankylosing spondylitis. Overall study findings and caveats: Among TCR beta sequences, a motif of under 10 highly homologous variants appeared characteristic of ankylosing spondylitis blood.

TCRdb processed the 5' RACE reads anew with MiXCR; each CDR3 protein has one entry. The top ten clones hold approximately 16% of a sample with fewer than 500,000 distinct CDR3 sequences, about a fifth of them seen once. No antigen is known for these receptors. The specimen was blood, either unsorted or a sorted T cell fraction (not recorded which). These TCRs come from a male donor with ankylosing spondylitis.

This rearrangement joins TRBV5-6 to TRBJ2-6; 7 bases line up with TRBD2. After removal of 6 bases from V and 2 bases from J, the junction contained 2 bases not matched to a gene. The CDR3 is made up of 14 amino acids. Looked up from germline, CDR1 is SGHDT and CDR2 is YYEEEE. CDR3 protein: CASMAGAGANVLTF. For the CDR3, the DNA is TGTGCCAGCATGGCGGGAGCTGGGGCCAACGTCCTGACTTTC.

The chain couples TRBV29-1 to TRBJ2-3, with 7 positions matching TRBD2. This CDR3 is built from 14 residues. The germline CDR1 and CDR2 sequences are SQVTM and ANQGSEA. The V and J ends lost 8 bases and 4 bases, in that order; junction bases with no gene match: 12. CDR3 nucleotide sequence: TGCAGCATTCAGGGCGGGAGAGACGCAGATACGCAGTATTTT. Protein sequence: CSIQGGRDADTQYF.

This rearrangement joins TRBV20-1 to TRBJ2-2, with 7 bases matching TRBD2. V lost 5 bases to trimming and J lost 1 base; unmatched junction nucleotides: 4. The CDR3 loop spans 14 amino acids. Looked up from germline, CDR1 is DFQATT and CDR2 is SNEGSKA (reference sequence). The CDR3 nucleotides read TGCAGTGCTTTGACTAGCCTGAACACCGGGGAGCTGTTTTTT. Its protein product is CSALTSLNTGELFF.

This clonotype was detected only once. V and J are TRBV7-3 and TRBJ2-7, with D perhaps matching TRBD1 or TRBD2 (7 bases each). CDR3 length equals 15 residues. The V gene lost 2 bases and the J gene lost 4 bases, with 15 bases spanning the gap. From germline, CDR1 is SGHTA and CDR2 FQGTGA. For the CDR3, the DNA is TGTGCCAGCAGCTTAGTGGGAGGGGGCGAGTACGAGCAGTACTTC. It encodes CASSLVGGGEYEQYF.

The chain uses TRBV4-1 and TRBJ1-2; D not certain. Trimming removed 1 base from V and 3 bases from J, with 12 bases in between. The CDR3 spans 15 residues. From germline, CDR1 is MGHRA and CDR2 YSYEKL. The CDR3 is CASSQAEGTYYGYTF. The CDR3 DNA reads TGCGCCAGCAGCCAAGCGGAGGGAACCTACTATGGCTACACCTTC.

This clonotype was seen a handful of times. The CDR3 is CASSLAGEQGDTQYF. CDR3 sequence (DNA): TGTGCCAGCAGCCTAGCGGGAGAACAAGGGGATACGCAGTATTTT. V and J are TRBV6-4 and TRBJ2-3; 10 nucleotides match TRBD2. Germline V gene lookup returns CDR1 MRHNA and CDR2 SNTAGT. CDR3 size: 15 residues. V lost 6 bases and J lost 6; bases outside the gene matches: 9.

V and J are TRBV5-1 and TRBJ2-1; D may match TRBD1 or TRBD2 (5 bases each). Germline V gene data show CDR1 as SGHRS and CDR2 as YFSETQ. The ends were cut back, 3 bases at V and 3 bases at J, with 19 bases in the middle. CDR3 size: 17 residues. Here the CDR3 reads CASSSITRQLYYNEQFF. As DNA, the CDR3 is TGCGCCAGCAGCTCAATAACTAGACAGCTTTACTACAATGAGCAGTTCTTC.

This chain connects TRBV29-1 to TRBJ1-2, with unresolved D. From germline, CDR1 is SQVTM and CDR2 ANQGSEA. The V gene lost 4 bases and the J gene lost 7 bases, with 16 bases spanning the gap. The CDR3 totals 13 residues. The CDR3 coding sequence is TGCAGCGTTGGAGGACCTTCAGGAGGTGGCTACACCTTC. Translation: CSVGGPSGGGYTF.

This clonotype was seen a handful of times. The chain couples TRBV12-3 or TRBV12-4 to TRBJ2-1; D call uncertain. The CDR3 consists of 13 residues. V was shortened by 6 bases and J by 9 bases, with 15 bases between the two germline ends. CDR3 in DNA: TGTGCCAGCAGGTCCGTGGGGATGGTTGAGCAGTTCTTC. This translates into CASRSVGMVEQFF.